Listed below are T cell receptor beta chains from one sample, sequenced in a study of Ad26.COV2.S vaccination and SARS-CoV-2 variants. Method: immunoSEQ multiplex PCR; TCRdb's copy keeps in-frame clones and lacks some. The sample records a few hundred thousand clones, roughly 87% being singletons. The starting material was peripheral blood, obtained in a trial of Ad26.COV2.S vaccine versus placebo. The receptors were sampled from a person aged 18-65 years who received the Ad26.COV2.S COVID-19 vaccine or a placebo. Each CDR3 is given with its conserved first and last residue. Fields, in order: D gene, clone size, J gene, V gene, CDR3 DNA, CDR3 protein. A D gene is named only where the DNA matches it firmly. For some rows the clone size is stated as once, few or many, or as a class when expanded; others skip it.

NA | NA | TRBJ1-5 | TRBV5-1 | TGCGCCAGCAGGGCAGACCAGGGCAGCAATCAGCCCCAGCATTTT | CASRADQGSNQPQHF
NA | NA | TRBJ1-3 | TRBV18 | TGTGCCAGCTCACCTAACAGCGACTCTGGAAACACCATATATTTT | CASSPNSDSGNTIYF
NA | NA | TRBJ2-1 | TRBV5-1 | TGCGCCAGCAGCTTGGATGACAGCTTCTCCTACAATGAGCAGTTCTTC | CASSLDDSFSYNEQFF
NA | once | TRBJ2-7 | TRBV19 | TGTGCCGGCCCAGACGGCCACTCCTACGAGCAGTACTTC | CAGPDGHSYEQYF
TRBD2 | NA | TRBJ2-3 | TRBV7-8 | TGTGCCAGCAGCCCCACTAGCGGGAGCATAGATACGCAGTATTTT | CASSPTSGSIDTQYF
NA | NA | TRBJ2-5 | TRBV14 | TGTGCCAGCAGCCAAGTGAGGGGAATGGAGACCCAGTACTTC | CASSQVRGMETQYF
TRBD1 | few | TRBJ2-5 | TRBV7-7 | TGTGCCAGCAGCCCTACAGGGGGTCGGGGAGAGACCCAGTACTTC | CASSPTGGRGETQYF
TRBD2 | NA | TRBJ2-7 | TRBV4-3 | TGCGCCAGCAGCCAAGATACAGCGGGAGATCGCGAGCAGTACTTC | CASSQDTAGDREQYF
NA | NA | TRBJ2-3 | TRBV12-3/TRBV12-4 | TGTGCCAGCAAAGGAGGCTCCACAGATACGCAGTATTTT | CASKGGSTDTQYF
TRBD2 | NA | TRBJ2-7 | TRBV3-1/TRBV3-2 | TGTGCCAGCAGCCAAGATCCTAGCGGGGATTACGAGCAGTACTTC | CASSQDPSGDYEQYF
TRBD2 | NA | TRBJ2-7 | TRBV6-2/TRBV6-3 | TGTGCCAGCAGTTCCGGGACTAGCGACCACCAGCAGTACTTC | CASSSGTSDHQQYF
TRBD1 | NA | TRBJ2-7 | TRBV2 | TGTGCCAGCAGTCGTGAGACAGGGGTGTTTTACGAGCAGTACTTC | CASSRETGVFYEQYF
TRBD2 | NA | TRBJ2-3 | TRBV5-1 | TGCGCCAGCGGTGGACTAGAAACAGATACGCAGTATTTT | CASGGLETDTQYF
TRBD1 | NA | TRBJ2-5 | TRBV7-8 | TGTGCCAGCAGCCCTCAGGGGGCCACCTCTCAAGAGACCCAGTACTTC | CASSPQGATSQETQYF
TRBD2 | NA | TRBJ2-1 | TRBV7-6 | TGTGCCAGCAGCGGGATAGCGGGAGTATCTGAGCAGTTCTTC | CASSGIAGVSEQFF
NA | NA | TRBJ2-5 | TRBV7-9 | TGTGCCAGCAGCTCCCAGGGTTCAGAGACCCAGTACTTC | CASSSQGSETQYF
NA | NA | TRBJ2-2 | TRBV9 | TGTGCCAGCACCCCATCCTCAGGGGAGCTGTTTTTT | CASTPSSGELFF
NA | few | TRBJ1-5 | TRBV18 | TGTGCCAGCTCACCGCCAGGGGCCGTTAATCAGCCCCAGCATTTT | CASSPPGAVNQPQHF
NA | NA | TRBJ1-4 | TRBV5-6 | TGTGCCAGCAGCTTGAGGTGGGGGAGGTCTAATGAAAAACTGTTTTTT | CASSLRWGRSNEKLFF
NA | NA | TRBJ2-3 | TRBV7-6 | TGTGCCAGCAGCTTAAACGATGCGGATACGCAGTATTTT | CASSLNDADTQYF
TRBD2 | few | TRBJ2-2 | TRBV7-2 | TGTGCCACACACCTAGCGGGAGCGGCCGGGGAGCTGTTTTTT | CATHLAGAAGELFF
NA | NA | TRBJ2-7 | TRBV24-1 | TGTGCCACCAGTGATATGAACTCCTACGAGCAGTACTTC | CATSDMNSYEQYF
NA | NA | TRBJ2-7 | TRBV19 | TGTGCCAGTAGTAAGAACTACGAGCAGTACTTC | CASSKNYEQYF